These T cell receptor beta chains were read from a single sample in a study of T cells in Graves' hyperthyroidism and ophthalmopathy. TCRdb reprocessed the multiplex PCR reads with MiXCR, giving one entry per CDR3 protein. Altogether a few hundred thousand distinct CDR3 sequences are present, 13% to 15% being singletons, with the ten largest covering roughly a fifth. Sample: blood. These receptors all stem from a woman aged 60-75 years with Graves' ophthalmopathy. CDR3s include the opening cysteine and the closing phenylalanine or tryptophan. The order of the fields is V gene, J gene, D gene, clone size, CDR3 protein, CDR3 DNA. The D gene is left open where the match is weak. Only some rows state a clone size, as once, few, many or a class for expanded clones.

>TRBV28|TRBJ2-1|TRBD1|many
CASSFPTGGSSYNEQFF
TGTGCCAGCAGTTTCCCTACAGGGGGCTCGTCCTACAATGAGCAGTTCTTC
>TRBV27|TRBJ2-3|NA|few
CASSFLASDTQYF
TGTGCCAGCAGTTTTCTAGCGTCAGATACGCAGTATTTT
>TRBV6-2/TRBV6-3|TRBJ2-2|TRBD2|few
CASYGLAGGDTGELFF
TGTGCCAGCTACGGACTAGCGGGAGGCGACACCGGGGAGCTGTTTTTT
>TRBV14|TRBJ2-2|TRBD2|few
CASSQKLAGAVGELFF
TGTGCCAGCAGCCAGAAACTAGCGGGAGCGGTCGGGGAGCTGTTTTTT
>TRBV12-3/TRBV12-4|TRBJ2-5|NA|few
CASSSRTWGGNPGTQYF
TGTGCCAGCAGCTCGCGTACCTGGGGGGGCAATCCGGGGACCCAGTACTTC
>TRBV27|TRBJ1-1|NA|few
CASRMDLAAKAFF
TGTGCCAGCAGAATGGATCTGGCGGCCAAAGCTTTCTTT
>TRBV3-1|TRBJ2-1|NA|many
CASSQGRYGEQFF
TGTGCCAGCAGCCAAGGTCGTTATGGTGAGCAGTTCTTC
>TRBV12-3/TRBV12-4|TRBJ2-7|NA|NA
CASTWSASYEQYF
TGTGCCAGCACCTGGTCTGCCTCCTACGAGCAGTACTTC
>TRBV9|TRBJ1-6|NA|NA
CASSSRGNSPLHF
TGTGCCAGCAGCTCTCGAGGGAATTCACCCCTCCACTTT
>TRBV30|TRBJ1-1|TRBD1|many
CAWTGGVNTEAFF
TGTGCCTGGACAGGGGGCGTGAACACTGAAGCTTTCTTT
>TRBV29-1|TRBJ1-2|TRBD1|few
CGIEGTVGYGYTF
TGCGGGATCGAGGGGACAGTTGGGTATGGCTACACCTTC
>TRBV28|TRBJ2-7|NA|NA
CASSLGQFYEQYF
TGTGCCAGCAGTTTAGGGCAGTTTTACGAGCAGTACTTC
>TRBV18|TRBJ2-7|TRBD2|few
CASSPAGGDEQYF
TGTGCCAGCTCACCCGCCGGGGGGGACGAGCAGTACTTC
>TRBV2|TRBJ2-7|NA|many
CASGSGLSYEQYF
TGTGCCAGCGGTAGCGGACTCTCTTACGAGCAGTACTTC
>TRBV7-9|TRBJ2-7|TRBD1|many
CASSTLGTGGYEQYF
TGTGCCAGCAGCACCCTAGGGACAGGTGGCTACGAGCAGTACTTC
>TRBV2|TRBJ2-5|TRBD2|many
CASSVMREGGETQYF
TGTGCCAGCAGTGTAATGCGGGAGGGAGGAGAGACCCAGTACTTC
>TRBV7-9|TRBJ1-1|TRBD1|few
CASSFGQENTEAFF
TGTGCCAGCAGCTTCGGACAGGAAAACACTGAAGCTTTCTTT
>TRBV11-2|TRBJ1-1|NA|few
CASSLVGGRNTEAFF
TGTGCCAGCAGCTTAGTTGGGGGTCGGAACACTGAAGCTTTCTTT
>TRBV5-1|TRBJ2-7|TRBD1|many
CASSLEGQIYEQYF
TGCGCCAGCAGCTTGGAGGGACAGATCTACGAGCAGTACTTC
>TRBV5-1|TRBJ2-2|TRBD2|many
CASSLLAGRGTGELFF
TGCGCCAGCAGCTTACTAGCGGGAAGAGGCACCGGGGAGCTGTTTTTT
>TRBV28|TRBJ2-3|NA|many
CASTLGPLSDTQYF
TGTGCCAGCACCTTGGGGCCCTTATCAGATACGCAGTATTTT
>TRBV20-1|TRBJ2-5|NA|NA
CSARSFEPETQYF
TGCAGTGCTAGAAGTTTCGAACCAGAGACCCAGTACTTC
>TRBV10-2|TRBJ2-2|NA|NA
CASSDVGRGNTGELFF
TGCGCCAGCAGTGATGTCGGGAGAGGGAACACCGGGGAGCTGTTTTTT
>TRBV28|TRBJ2-1|NA|many
CASSSPASHRGGYNEQFF
TGTGCCAGCAGTTCCCCCGCCAGTCACAGAGGGGGGTACAATGAGCAGTTCTTC
>TRBV27|TRBJ2-1|NA|NA
CASSSSGLQFF
TGTGCCAGCAGCTCAAGCGGGTTGCAGTTCTTC
>TRBV20-1|TRBJ2-1|TRBD2|many
CSATSGTSGSNEQFF
TGCAGTGCTACCTCCGGGACTAGCGGAAGTAATGAGCAGTTCTTC
>TRBV4-1|TRBJ2-7|NA|NA
CASSQAHSLTYEQYF
TGCGCCAGCAGCCAAGCTCATAGCTTAACCTACGAGCAGTACTTC
>TRBV27|TRBJ2-5|TRBD1|many
CASSVVGQGETQYF
TGTGCCAGCAGCGTGGTTGGACAGGGAGAGACCCAGTACTTC
>TRBV6-1|TRBJ2-7|TRBD1|many
CASRRRQGGSMEQYF
TGTGCCAGCAGACGTCGACAGGGGGGTAGTATGGAGCAGTACTTC
>TRBV18|TRBJ2-7|TRBD1|many
CASSPPRGLYEQYF
TGTGCCAGCTCACCACCCAGGGGGCTTTACGAGCAGTACTTC
>TRBV3-1|TRBJ2-1|NA|many
CASSQDSQGYNEQFF
TGTGCCAGCAGCCAAGATTCACAGGGCTACAATGAGCAGTTCTTC
>TRBV7-9|TRBJ2-7|NA|many
CASKGSLSYEQYF
TGTGCCAGCAAGGGCAGCCTTTCCTACGAGCAGTACTTC
>TRBV6-1|TRBJ2-3|TRBD2|many
CASTIQLAGGTDTQYF
TGTGCCAGCACAATACAGCTGGCGGGAGGGACAGATACGCAGTATTTT
>TRBV7-2|TRBJ1-6|NA|NA
CASSLFQPDNSPLHF
TGTGCCAGCAGCTTATTTCAGCCTGATAATTCACCCCTCCACTTT
>TRBV6-1|TRBJ2-5|NA|many
CASSWDFETVLGETQYF
TGTGCCAGCAGTTGGGACTTTGAGACAGTCCTGGGGGAGACCCAGTACTTC
>TRBV11-3|TRBJ2-1|TRBD2|many
CASSQGTSGHLSYNEQFF
TGTGCCAGCAGCCAGGGGACTAGCGGCCACCTCTCCTACAATGAGCAGTTCTTC
>TRBV2|TRBJ2-6|NA|many
CASQRSSSGANVLTF
TGTGCCAGCCAGCGTTCAAGTTCTGGGGCCAACGTCCTGACTTTC
>TRBV14|TRBJ2-2|TRBD1|few
CASSPDRRTGELFF
TGTGCCAGCAGCCCGGACAGGCGGACCGGGGAGCTGTTTTTT
>TRBV6-1|TRBJ1-3|NA|NA
CASSTFSGNTIYF
TGTGCCAGCAGTACATTTTCTGGAAACACCATATATTTT
>TRBV15|TRBJ2-3|TRBD1|NA
CATSPTGTGSSTDTQYF
TGTGCCACCAGTCCCACCGGGACAGGGAGTAGCACAGATACGCAGTATTTT
>TRBV7-2|TRBJ2-1|TRBD2|many
CASSLGGAGGGEQFF
TGTGCCAGCAGCTTAGGGGGAGCGGGGGGGGGTGAGCAGTTCTTC
>TRBV9|TRBJ2-3|TRBD2|many
CASSTSAGVVQDTQYF
TGTGCCAGCAGCACCTCAGCGGGAGTGGTCCAAGATACGCAGTATTTT
>TRBV6-2/TRBV6-3|TRBJ2-1|NA|few
CASGRGSSYNEQFF
TGTGCCAGCGGACGGGGGAGCTCCTACAATGAGCAGTTCTTC
>TRBV20-1|TRBJ1-2|TRBD1|many
CSARVGTGDYGYTF
TGCAGTGCTAGAGTTGGGACAGGGGACTATGGCTACACCTTC
>TRBV20-1|TRBJ1-5|TRBD1|many
CSAGTTETGGNQPQHF
TGCAGTGCTGGTACTACTGAGACAGGGGGTAATCAGCCCCAGCATTTT
>TRBV24-1|TRBJ2-5|TRBD2|NA
CATSDPGRASGTQYF
TGTGCCACCAGTGATCCCGGGAGGGCCTCCGGGACCCAGTACTTC
>TRBV12-3/TRBV12-4|TRBJ2-3|NA|many
CASSFRQTTDTQYF
TGTGCCAGCAGTTTTAGACAGACCACAGATACGCAGTATTTT
>TRBV7-6|TRBJ2-5|NA|few
CASSSNVGSQETQYF
TGTGCCAGCAGCTCCAATGTGGGGAGTCAAGAGACCCAGTACTTC
>TRBV30|TRBJ2-2|NA|NA
CAWSIAVMRGGELFF
TGTGCCTGGAGTATTGCCGTTATGAGGGGCGGGGAGCTGTTTTTT
>TRBV5-1|TRBJ2-6|TRBD1|NA
CASSLTGGAGANVLTF
TGCGCCAGCAGCTTAACAGGGGGCGCTGGGGCCAACGTCCTGACTTTC
>TRBV6-1|TRBJ2-3|NA|few
CASSRGVSTDTQYF
TGTGCCAGCAGCCGGGGAGTTAGCACAGATACGCAGTATTTT
>TRBV5-1|TRBJ2-3|NA|many
CASSIATDTQYF
TGCGCCAGCAGCATCGCAACAGATACGCAGTATTTT
>TRBV7-9|TRBJ2-6|NA|many
CASSLASRYSGANVLTF
TGTGCCAGCAGCTTAGCCTCTCGGTACTCTGGGGCCAACGTCCTGACTTTC
>TRBV10-2|TRBJ2-7|NA|few
CASSETASYEQYF
TGCGCCAGCAGTGAAACAGCCTCCTACGAGCAGTACTTC
>TRBV12-3/TRBV12-4|TRBJ2-3|TRBD1|many
CASSLGTGVADTQYF
TGTGCCAGCAGTTTAGGGACAGGCGTAGCAGATACGCAGTATTTT